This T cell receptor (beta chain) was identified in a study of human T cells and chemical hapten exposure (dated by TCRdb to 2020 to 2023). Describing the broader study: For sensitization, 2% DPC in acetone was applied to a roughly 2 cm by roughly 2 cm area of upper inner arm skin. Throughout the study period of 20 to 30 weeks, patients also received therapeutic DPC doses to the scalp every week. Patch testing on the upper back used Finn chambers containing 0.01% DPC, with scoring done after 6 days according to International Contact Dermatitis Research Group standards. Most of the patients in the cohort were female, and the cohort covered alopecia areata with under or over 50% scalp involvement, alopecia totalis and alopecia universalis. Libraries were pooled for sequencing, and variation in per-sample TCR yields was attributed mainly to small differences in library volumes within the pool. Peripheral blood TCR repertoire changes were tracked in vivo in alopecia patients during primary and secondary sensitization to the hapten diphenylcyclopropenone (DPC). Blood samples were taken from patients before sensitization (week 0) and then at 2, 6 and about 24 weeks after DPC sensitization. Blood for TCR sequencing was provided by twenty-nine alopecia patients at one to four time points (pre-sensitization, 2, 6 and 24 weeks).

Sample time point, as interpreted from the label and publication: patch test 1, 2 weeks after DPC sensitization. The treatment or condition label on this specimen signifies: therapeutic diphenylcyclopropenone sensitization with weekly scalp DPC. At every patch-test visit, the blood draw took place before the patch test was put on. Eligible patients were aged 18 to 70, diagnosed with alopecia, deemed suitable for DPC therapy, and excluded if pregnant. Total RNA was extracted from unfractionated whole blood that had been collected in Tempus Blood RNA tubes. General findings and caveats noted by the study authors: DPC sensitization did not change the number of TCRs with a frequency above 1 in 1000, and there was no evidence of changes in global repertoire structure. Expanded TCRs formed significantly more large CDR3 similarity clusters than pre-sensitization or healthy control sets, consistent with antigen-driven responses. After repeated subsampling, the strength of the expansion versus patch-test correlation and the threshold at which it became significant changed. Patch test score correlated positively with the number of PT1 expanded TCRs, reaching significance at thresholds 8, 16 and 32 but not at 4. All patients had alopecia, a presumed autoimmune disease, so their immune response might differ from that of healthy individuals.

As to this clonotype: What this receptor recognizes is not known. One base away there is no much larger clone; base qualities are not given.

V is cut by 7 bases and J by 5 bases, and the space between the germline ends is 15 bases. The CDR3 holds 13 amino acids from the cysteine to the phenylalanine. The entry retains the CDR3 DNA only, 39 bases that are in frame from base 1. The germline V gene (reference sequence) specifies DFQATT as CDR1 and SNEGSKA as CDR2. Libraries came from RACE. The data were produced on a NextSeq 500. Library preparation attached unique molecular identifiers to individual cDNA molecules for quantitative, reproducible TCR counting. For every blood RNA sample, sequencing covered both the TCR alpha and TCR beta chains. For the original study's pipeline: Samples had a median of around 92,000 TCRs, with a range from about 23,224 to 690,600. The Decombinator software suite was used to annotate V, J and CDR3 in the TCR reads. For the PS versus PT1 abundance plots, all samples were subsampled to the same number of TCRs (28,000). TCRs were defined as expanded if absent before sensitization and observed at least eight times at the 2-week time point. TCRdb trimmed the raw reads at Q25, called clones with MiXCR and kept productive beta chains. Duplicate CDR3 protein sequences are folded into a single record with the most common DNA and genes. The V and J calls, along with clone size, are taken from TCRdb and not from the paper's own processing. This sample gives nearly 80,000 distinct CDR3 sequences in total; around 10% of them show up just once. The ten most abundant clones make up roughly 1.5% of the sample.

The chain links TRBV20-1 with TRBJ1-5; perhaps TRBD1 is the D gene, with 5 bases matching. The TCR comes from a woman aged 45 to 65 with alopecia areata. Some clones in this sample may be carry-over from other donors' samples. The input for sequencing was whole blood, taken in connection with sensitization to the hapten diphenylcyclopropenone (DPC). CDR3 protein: CSVSGQGYQPQHF. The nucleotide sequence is TGCAGTGTGAGCGGGCAGGGCTATCAGCCCCAGCATTTT.